A single sample gave rise to the 12 T cell receptor beta chains below, sequenced in a study of T-cell reconstitution after alpha-beta-depleted transplantation in children. Preparation of the TCRbeta library used unique molecular identifiers. Using its own MiXCR run on the PCR reads, TCRdb lists one record per CDR3 protein. This sample carries approximately 1,000,000 distinct CDR3 sequences, about 30% of them seen once, and the ten largest clones take roughly 30%. Here the sequenced sample was PBMCs, mostly from graft donor cells, taken 360 days after TCRalphabeta/CD19-depleted stem cell transplant. The receptors here all came from a boy under two years old who had a stem cell transplant for SCID, so the T cells may come from the graft donor.

This clonotype has more than one count but fewer than ten. This sequence joins TRBV12-3 or TRBV12-4 and TRBJ2-7; D may be TRBD1 (6 bases). There are 14 residues in the CDR3. V was pared by 5 bases and J by 3 bases, with 14 bases between. The CDR3 coding sequence is TGTGCCAGCAGTCCCGACAGGAACCGCTACGAGCAGTACTTC. It specifies CASSPDRNRYEQYF.

The chain joins TRBV11-2 to TRBJ2-1, with 12 bases fitting TRBD2. Germline-derived CDR1 and CDR2 are SGHAT and FQNNGV. Trimming cost V 5 bases and J 4 bases; bases outside gene matches: 6. CDR3 size: 16 residues. CDR3 nucleotide sequence: TGTGCCAGCAGCCCATGGACTAGCGGGGCTTACAATGAGCAGTTCTTC. Translated: CASSPWTSGAYNEQFF.

This clonotype was counted between two and nine times. This sequence joins TRBV20-1 and TRBJ2-7; D is possibly TRBD2 (6 bases). V was clipped by 3 bases and J by 5 bases, with 20 bases between them. The CDR3 covers 15 residues. The germline V gene has CDR1 DFQATT and CDR2 SNEGSKA (reference sequence). In nucleotides, the CDR3 is TGCAGTGCTAGGCTTCGGGACTGGCCCATCCACGAGCAGTACTTC. Translated, it gives CSARLRDWPIHEQYF.

A few counts support this clonotype. V usage is TRBV5-1 and J usage is TRBJ2-3; 9 bases map to TRBD1. This CDR3 region has 16 residues. The J segment lost 5 bases and the V segment lost 2 bases, leaving 9 bases of the junction unmatched. Germline lookup yields CDR1 SGHRS and CDR2 YFSETQ. The CDR3 here is CASSFLQQGAGDTQYF. The CDR3 coding sequence is TGCGCCAGCAGCTTCTTACAACAGGGGGCAGGAGATACGCAGTATTTT.

This clonotype turned up a few times. The V and J genes are TRBV29-1 and TRBJ2-7; TRBD1 agrees at 9 bases. The CDR3 is 14 residues long. In germline, CDR1 is SQVTM, CDR2 ANQGSEA. V dropped 7 bases and J dropped 7; count of bases not matched to a gene: 14. The CDR3 sequence: CSASRDRDWTEQYF. As DNA, the CDR3 is TGCAGCGCAAGCCGGGACAGGGACTGGACTGAGCAGTACTTC.

The V and J genes are TRBV20-1 and TRBJ2-3; D unclear. V shed 3 bases and J shed 4 bases, with 11 bases lying between them. This CDR3 has 13 residues. The germline gives CDR1 DFQATT, CDR2 SNEGSKA (reference sequence). CDR3 region: CSARPPFADTQYF. Here the CDR3 DNA reads TGCAGTGCTAGGCCCCCGTTCGCAGATACGCAGTATTTT.

This clonotype was picked up a small number of times. The chain couples TRBV7-8 to TRBJ2-1, with a possible D match to TRBD1 (5 bases). Germline V gives CDR1 SGHVS, CDR2 FQNEAQ. This CDR3 region has 14 residues. Trimming left V 1 base short and J 7 bases short, with 11 bases between. This CDR3 is CASSLEGLVNEQFF. CDR3 nucleotide sequence: TGTGCCAGCAGCTTAGAGGGGTTGGTGAATGAGCAGTTCTTC.

This clonotype was observed a handful of times. This chain joins TRBV29-1 and TRBJ2-7; maybe TRBD2 (6 bases). The CDR3 contains 13 residues. In germline, CDR1 is SQVTM, CDR2 ANQGSEA. Trimming removed 4 bases from V and 5 bases from J, with 15 bases in between. The CDR3 loop is CSVAAPRRDEQYF. Written as DNA, the CDR3 is TGCAGCGTTGCGGCCCCCCGGAGGGACGAGCAGTACTTC.

The V gene is TRBV7-3, the J gene TRBJ1-1; maybe TRBD1 (6 bases). Trimming pared 1 base from V and 4 bases from J, leaving 13 bases between. In germline, CDR1 is SGHTA, CDR2 FQGTGA. This CDR3 comprises 15 residues. The CDR3 loop reads CASSLNRVVSTEAFF. DNA of the CDR3: TGTGCCAGCAGCTTAAACAGGGTTGTCAGCACTGAAGCTTTCTTT.

The gene calls are TRBV7-9 and TRBJ2-3; D is ambiguous. The length of the CDR3 is 13 residues. Germline lookup yields CDR1 SEHNR and CDR2 FQNEAQ (reference sequence). V was shortened by 5 bases and J by 5 bases, with 11 bases between the two germline ends. CDR3: CASSVRWGDTQYF. Written as DNA, the CDR3 is TGTGCCAGCAGCGTTCGATGGGGAGATACGCAGTATTTT.

The CDR3 sequence: CASSLRTSQVHTQYF. CDR3 in DNA: TGTGCCAGCTCGCTACGGACTAGTCAAGTACATACGCAGTATTTT. V and J are TRBV12-3 or TRBV12-4 and TRBJ2-3; 7 bases agree with TRBD2. This CDR3 region has 15 residues. V was clipped by 8 bases and J by 7 bases; unmatched bases: 15.

The chain has TRBV12-3 or TRBV12-4 and TRBJ2-6; TRBD1 aligns across 9 bases. After removal of 3 bases from V and 1 base from J, the junction contained 7 bases not matched to a gene. The CDR3 has 18 amino acids. The CDR3 DNA reads TGTGCCAGCAGTTTCGCCGGGACAGGGCTTTCTGGGGCCAACGTCCTGACTTTC. This gives the protein CASSFAGTGLSGANVLTF.